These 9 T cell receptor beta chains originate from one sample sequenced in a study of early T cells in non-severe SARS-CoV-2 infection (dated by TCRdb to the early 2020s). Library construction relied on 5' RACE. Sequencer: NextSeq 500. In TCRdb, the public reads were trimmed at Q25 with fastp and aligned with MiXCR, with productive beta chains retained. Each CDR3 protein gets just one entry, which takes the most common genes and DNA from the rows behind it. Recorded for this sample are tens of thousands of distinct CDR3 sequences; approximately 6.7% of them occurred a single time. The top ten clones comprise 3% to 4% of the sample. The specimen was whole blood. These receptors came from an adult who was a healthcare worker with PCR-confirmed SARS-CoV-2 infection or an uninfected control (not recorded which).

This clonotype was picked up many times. The DNA of the CDR3 is TGTGCCAGCAGCTATATTCCGAACACTGAAGCTTTCTTT. Amino acid sequence: CASSYIPNTEAFF. This rearrangement joins TRBV7-2 to TRBJ1-1; D not certain. V was shortened by 4 bases and J by 1 base, with 7 bases between the two germline ends. CDR1 is SGHTA and CDR2 is FQGNSA in the germline V gene. The CDR3 sequence is 13 residues long.

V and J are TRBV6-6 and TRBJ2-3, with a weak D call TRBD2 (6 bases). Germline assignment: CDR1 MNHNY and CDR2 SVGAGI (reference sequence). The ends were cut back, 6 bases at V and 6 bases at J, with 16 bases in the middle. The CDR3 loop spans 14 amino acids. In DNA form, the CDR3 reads TGTGCCAGCAGGAAAGGGGCCCGGGGGGATACGCAGTATTTT. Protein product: CASRKGARGDTQYF.

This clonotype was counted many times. The CDR3 sequence is CASSLDADPDSPLHF. Written as DNA, the CDR3 is TGTGCCAGCAGCTTGGACGCGGACCCCGATTCACCCCTCCACTTT. The chain uses TRBV5-4 and TRBJ1-6; D is uncertain. Germline V lookup: CDR1 SGHNT, CDR2 YYREEE (reference sequence). This CDR3 has 15 residues. Trimming stripped 0 bases from V and 8 bases from J, with 12 bases between.

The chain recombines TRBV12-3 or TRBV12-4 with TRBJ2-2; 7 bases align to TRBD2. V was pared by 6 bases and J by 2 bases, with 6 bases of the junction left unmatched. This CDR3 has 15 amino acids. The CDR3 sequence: CASSTGTINTGELFF. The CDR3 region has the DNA TGTGCCAGCAGCACCGGGACTATCAACACCGGGGAGCTGTTTTTT.

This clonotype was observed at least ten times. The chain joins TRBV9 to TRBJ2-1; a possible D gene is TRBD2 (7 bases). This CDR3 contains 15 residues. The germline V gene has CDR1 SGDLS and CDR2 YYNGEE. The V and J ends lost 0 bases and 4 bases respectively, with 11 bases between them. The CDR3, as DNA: TGTGCCAGCAGCGTAGTTCGGGGGGCATACAATGAGCAGTTCTTC. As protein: CASSVVRGAYNEQFF.

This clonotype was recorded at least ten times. Here the CDR3 DNA reads TGTGCCAGCAGCCCAGGGGTTCAATTCCGGGATGGGGCCAACGTCCTGACTTTC. Protein: CASSPGVQFRDGANVLTF. The gene calls are TRBV3-1 and TRBJ2-6; D might be TRBD1 (6 bases). The CDR3 is made up of 18 amino acids. Germline CDR1 and CDR2: LGHDT and YNNKEL (reference sequence). Deletions cut 4 bases from V and 3 bases from J, with 19 bases between.

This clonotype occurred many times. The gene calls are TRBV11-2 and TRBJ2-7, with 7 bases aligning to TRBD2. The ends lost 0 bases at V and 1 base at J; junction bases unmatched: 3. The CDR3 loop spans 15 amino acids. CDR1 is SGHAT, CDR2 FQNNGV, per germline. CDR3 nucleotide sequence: TGTGCCAGCAGCTTAGATGGCGGGAGTTCCTACGAGCAGTACTTC. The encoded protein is CASSLDGGSSYEQYF.

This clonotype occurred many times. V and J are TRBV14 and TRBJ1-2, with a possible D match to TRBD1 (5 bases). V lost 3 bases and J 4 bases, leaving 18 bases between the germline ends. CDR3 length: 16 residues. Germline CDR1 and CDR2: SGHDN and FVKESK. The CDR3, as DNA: TGTGCCAGCAGCCAGAGGGACCGGGGGAGAAGCTATGGCTACACCTTC. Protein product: CASSQRDRGRSYGYTF.

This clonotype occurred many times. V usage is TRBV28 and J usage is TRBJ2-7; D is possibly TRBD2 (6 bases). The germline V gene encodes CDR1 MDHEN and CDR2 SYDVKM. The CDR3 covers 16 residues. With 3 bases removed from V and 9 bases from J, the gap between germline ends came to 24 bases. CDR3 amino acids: CASSFDQSSVIFTQYF. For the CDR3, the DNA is TGTGCCAGCAGTTTTGATCAGTCTAGCGTTATTTTTACGCAGTACTTC.